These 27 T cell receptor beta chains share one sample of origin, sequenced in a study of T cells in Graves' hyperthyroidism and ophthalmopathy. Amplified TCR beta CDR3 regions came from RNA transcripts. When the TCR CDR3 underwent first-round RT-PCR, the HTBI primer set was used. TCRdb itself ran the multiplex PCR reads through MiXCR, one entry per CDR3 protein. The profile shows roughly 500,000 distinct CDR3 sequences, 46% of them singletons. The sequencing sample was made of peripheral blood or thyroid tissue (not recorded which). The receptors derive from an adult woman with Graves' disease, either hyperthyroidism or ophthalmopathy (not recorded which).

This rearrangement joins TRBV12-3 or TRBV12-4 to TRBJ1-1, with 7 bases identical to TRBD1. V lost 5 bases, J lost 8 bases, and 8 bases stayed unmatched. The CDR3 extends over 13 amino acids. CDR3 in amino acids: CASSPPGQEEAFF. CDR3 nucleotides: TGTGCCAGCAGTCCCCCCGGACAGGAAGAAGCTTTCTTT.

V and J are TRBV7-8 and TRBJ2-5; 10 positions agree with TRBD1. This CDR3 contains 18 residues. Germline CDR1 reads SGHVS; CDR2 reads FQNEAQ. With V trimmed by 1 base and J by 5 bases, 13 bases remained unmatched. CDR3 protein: CASSLGPLGQGRQETQYF. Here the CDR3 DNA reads TGTGCCAGCAGCTTAGGTCCATTGGGACAGGGGCGCCAGGAGACCCAGTACTTC.

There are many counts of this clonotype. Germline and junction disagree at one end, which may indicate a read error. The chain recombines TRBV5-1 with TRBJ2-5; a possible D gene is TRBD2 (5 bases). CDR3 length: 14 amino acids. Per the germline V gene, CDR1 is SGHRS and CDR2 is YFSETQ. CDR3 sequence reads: CASSLGAGQETQYF. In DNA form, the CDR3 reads TGTGCCAGCAGCTTAGGTGCGGGTCAAGAGACCCAGTACTTC.

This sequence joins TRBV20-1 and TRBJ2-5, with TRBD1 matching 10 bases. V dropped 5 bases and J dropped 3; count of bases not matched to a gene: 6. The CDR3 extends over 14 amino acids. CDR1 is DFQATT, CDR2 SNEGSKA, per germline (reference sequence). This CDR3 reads CSARSGTGEETQYF. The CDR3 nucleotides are TGCAGTGCTCGATCAGGGACAGGGGAAGAGACCCAGTACTTC.

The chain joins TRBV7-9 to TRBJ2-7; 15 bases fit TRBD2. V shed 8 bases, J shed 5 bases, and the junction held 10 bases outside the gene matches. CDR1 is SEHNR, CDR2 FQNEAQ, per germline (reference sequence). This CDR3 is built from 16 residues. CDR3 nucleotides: TGTGCCAGCTCACCGGGACTAGCGGGAGGAGGAGACGAGCAGTACTTC. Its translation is CASSPGLAGGGDEQYF.

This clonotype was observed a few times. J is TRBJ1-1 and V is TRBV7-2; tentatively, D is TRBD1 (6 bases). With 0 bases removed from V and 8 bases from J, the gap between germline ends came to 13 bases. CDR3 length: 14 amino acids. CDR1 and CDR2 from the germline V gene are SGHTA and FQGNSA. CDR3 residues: CASSLARTASEAFF. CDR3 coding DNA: TGTGCCAGCAGCTTAGCCCGGACAGCATCCGAAGCTTTCTTT.

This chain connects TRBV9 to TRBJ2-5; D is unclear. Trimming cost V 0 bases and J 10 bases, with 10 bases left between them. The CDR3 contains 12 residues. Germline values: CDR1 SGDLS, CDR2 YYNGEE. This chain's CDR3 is CASSVDQQYQYF. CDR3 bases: TGTGCCAGCAGCGTAGATCAGCAGTACCAGTACTTC.

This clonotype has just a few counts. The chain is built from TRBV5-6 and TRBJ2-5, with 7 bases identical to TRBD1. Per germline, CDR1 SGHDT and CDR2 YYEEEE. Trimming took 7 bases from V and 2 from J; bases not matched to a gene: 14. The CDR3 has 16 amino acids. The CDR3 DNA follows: TGTGCCAGCCAACACTTGACAGGGCCTCAGCAAGAGACCCAGTACTTC. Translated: CASQHLTGPQQETQYF.

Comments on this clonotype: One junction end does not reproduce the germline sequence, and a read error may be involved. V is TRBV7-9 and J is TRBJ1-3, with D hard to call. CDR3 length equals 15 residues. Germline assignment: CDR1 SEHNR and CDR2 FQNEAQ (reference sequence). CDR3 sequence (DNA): TGCGCCAGCAGCCAAGATCCCCAGGCTGGAAACACCGTATATTTT. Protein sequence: CASSQDPQAGNTVYF.

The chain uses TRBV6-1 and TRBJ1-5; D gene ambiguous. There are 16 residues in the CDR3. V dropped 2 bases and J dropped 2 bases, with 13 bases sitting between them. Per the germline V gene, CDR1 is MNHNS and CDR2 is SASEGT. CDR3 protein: CASSEWSGDGNQPQHF. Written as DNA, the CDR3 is TGTGCCAGCAGTGAATGGTCTGGGGATGGCAATCAGCCCCAGCATTTT.

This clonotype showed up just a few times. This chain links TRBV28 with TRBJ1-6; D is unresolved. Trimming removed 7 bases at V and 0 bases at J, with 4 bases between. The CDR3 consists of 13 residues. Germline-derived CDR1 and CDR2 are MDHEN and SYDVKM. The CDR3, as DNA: TGTGCCAGCATTAGCTCCTATAATTCACCCCTCCACTTT. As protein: CASISSYNSPLHF.

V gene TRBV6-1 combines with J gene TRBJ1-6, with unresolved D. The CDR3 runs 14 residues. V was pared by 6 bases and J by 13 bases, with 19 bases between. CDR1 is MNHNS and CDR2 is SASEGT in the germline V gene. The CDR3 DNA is TGTGCCAGCAGGAGCTCGGGCCTCCCTTGGCCCCTCCACTTT. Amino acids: CASRSSGLPWPLHF.

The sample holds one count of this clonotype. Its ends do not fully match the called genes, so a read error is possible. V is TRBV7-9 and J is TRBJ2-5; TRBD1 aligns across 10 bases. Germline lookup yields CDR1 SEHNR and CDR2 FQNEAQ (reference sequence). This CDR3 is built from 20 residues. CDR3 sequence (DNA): TGCGCCAGCAGCCAATACGCATACCGGGACAGGGGATCGGAGGAGGAGACCCAGTACTTC. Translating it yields CASSQYAYRDRGSEEETQYF. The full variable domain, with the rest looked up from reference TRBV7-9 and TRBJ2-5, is DTGVSQNPRHKITKRGQNVTFRCDPISEHNRLYWYRQTLGQGPEFLTYFQNEAQLEKSRLLSDRFSAERPKGSFSTLEIQRTEQGDSAMYLCASSQYAYRDRGSEEETQYFGPGTRLLVL.

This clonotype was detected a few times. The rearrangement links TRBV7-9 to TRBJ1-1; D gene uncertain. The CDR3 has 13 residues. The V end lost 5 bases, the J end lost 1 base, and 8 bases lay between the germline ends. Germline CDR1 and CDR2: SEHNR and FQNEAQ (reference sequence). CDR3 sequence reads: CASSSGPNTEAFF. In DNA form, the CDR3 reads TGTGCCAGCAGCAGCGGGCCGAACACTGAAGCTTTCTTT. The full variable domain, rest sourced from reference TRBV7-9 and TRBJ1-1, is DTGVSQNPRHKITKRGQNVTFRCDPISEHNRLYWYRQTLGQGPEFLTYFQNEAQLEKSRLLSDRFSAERPKGSFSTLEIQRTEQGDSAMYLCASSSGPNTEAFFGQGTRLTVV.

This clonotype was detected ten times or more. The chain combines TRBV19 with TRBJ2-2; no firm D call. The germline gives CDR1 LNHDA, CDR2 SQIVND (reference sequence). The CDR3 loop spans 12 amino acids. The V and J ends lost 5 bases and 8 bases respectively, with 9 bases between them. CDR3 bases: TGTGCCAGTAGTCCCCTCTGGGGGGAGCTGTTTTTT. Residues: CASSPLWGELFF.

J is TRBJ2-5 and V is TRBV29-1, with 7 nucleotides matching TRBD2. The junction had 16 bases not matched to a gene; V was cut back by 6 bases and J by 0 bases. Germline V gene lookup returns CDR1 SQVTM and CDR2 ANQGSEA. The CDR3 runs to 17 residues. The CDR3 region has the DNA TGCAGCGTCCCCGGGGGAAGGTCTAGCGGAAACCAAGAGACCCAGTACTTC. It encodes CSVPGGRSSGNQETQYF.

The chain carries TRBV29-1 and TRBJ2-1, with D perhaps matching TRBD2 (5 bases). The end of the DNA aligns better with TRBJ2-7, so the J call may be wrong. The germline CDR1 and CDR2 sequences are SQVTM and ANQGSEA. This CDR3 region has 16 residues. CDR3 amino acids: CSVDHSTPSSYNEQYF. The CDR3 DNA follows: TGCAGCGTTGACCATTCGACACCTAGCTCCTACAATGAGCAGTACTTC.

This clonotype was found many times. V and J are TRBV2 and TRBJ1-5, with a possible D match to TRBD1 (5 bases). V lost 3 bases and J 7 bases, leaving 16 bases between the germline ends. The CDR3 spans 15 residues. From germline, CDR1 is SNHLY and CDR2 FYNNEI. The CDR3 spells CASSEMEAGRQPQHF. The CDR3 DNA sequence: TGTGCCAGCAGTGAGATGGAGGCAGGGCGACAGCCCCAGCATTTT.

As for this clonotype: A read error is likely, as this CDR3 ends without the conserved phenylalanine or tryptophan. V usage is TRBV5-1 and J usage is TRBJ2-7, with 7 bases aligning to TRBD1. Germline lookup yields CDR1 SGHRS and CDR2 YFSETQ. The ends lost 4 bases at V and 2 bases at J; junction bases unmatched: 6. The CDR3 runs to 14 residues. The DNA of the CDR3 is TGCGCCAGCAGCGCCTTGACAGGGCCCTACGAGCAGTACCTC. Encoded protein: CASSALTGPYEQYL.

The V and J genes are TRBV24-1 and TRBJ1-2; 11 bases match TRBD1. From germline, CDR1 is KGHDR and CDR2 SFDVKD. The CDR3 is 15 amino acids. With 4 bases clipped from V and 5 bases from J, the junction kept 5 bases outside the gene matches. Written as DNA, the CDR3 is TGTGCCACCAGTGACCCTGGACAGGGGGCGTATGGCTACACCTTC. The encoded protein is CATSDPGQGAYGYTF.

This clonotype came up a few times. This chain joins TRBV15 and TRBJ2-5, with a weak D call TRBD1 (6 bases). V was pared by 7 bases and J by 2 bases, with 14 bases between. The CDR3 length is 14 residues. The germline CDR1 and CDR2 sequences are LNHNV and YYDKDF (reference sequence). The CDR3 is CATKPGTTQETQYF. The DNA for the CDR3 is TGTGCCACCAAACCCGGGACAACTCAAGAGACCCAGTACTTC.

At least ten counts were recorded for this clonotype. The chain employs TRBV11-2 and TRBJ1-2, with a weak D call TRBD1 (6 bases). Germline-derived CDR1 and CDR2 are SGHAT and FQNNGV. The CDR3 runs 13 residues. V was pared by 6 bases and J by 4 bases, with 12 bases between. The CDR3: CASSTTGFYGYTF. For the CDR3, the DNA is TGTGCCAGCAGTACAACAGGGTTCTATGGCTACACCTTC. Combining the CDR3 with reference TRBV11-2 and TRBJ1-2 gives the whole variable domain EAGVAQSPRYKIIEKRQSVAFWCNPISGHATLYWYQQILGQGPKLLIQFQNNGVVDDSQLPKDRFSAERLKGVDSTLKIQPAKLEDSAVYLCASSTTGFYGYTFGSGTRLTVV.

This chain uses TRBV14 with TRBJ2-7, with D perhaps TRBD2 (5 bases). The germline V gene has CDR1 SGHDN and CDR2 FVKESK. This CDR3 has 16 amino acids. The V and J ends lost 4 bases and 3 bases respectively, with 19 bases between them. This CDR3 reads CASSLPRDLPRYEQYF. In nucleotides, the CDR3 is TGTGCCAGCAGCCTCCCCCGGGATCTACCACGCTACGAGCAGTACTTC.

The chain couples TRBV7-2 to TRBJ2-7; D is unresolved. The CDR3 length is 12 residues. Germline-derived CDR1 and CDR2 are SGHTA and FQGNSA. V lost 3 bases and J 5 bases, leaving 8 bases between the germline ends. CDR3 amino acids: CASSFSLDEQYF. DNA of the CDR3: TGTGCCAGCAGCTTCTCTCTGGACGAGCAGTACTTC.

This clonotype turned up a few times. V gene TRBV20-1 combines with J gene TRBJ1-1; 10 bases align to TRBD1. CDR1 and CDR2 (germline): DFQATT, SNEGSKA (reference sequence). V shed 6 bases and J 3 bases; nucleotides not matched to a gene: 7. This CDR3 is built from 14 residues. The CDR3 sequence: CSATVGQGYTEAFF. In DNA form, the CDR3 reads TGCAGTGCCACCGTGGGACAGGGGTACACTGAAGCTTTCTTT.

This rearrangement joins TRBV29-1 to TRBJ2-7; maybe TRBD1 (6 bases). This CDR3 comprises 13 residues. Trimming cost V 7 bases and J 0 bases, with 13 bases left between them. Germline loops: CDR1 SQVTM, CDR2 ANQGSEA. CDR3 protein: CSADRRSSYEQYF. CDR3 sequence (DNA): TGCAGCGCCGACAGGAGGAGCTCCTACGAGCAGTACTTC.

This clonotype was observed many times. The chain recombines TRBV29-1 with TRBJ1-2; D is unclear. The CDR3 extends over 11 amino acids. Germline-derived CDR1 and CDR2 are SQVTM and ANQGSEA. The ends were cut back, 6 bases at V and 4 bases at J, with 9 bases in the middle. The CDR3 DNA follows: TGCAGCGTAAAAGGCAGCTATGGCTACACCTTC. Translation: CSVKGSYGYTF.